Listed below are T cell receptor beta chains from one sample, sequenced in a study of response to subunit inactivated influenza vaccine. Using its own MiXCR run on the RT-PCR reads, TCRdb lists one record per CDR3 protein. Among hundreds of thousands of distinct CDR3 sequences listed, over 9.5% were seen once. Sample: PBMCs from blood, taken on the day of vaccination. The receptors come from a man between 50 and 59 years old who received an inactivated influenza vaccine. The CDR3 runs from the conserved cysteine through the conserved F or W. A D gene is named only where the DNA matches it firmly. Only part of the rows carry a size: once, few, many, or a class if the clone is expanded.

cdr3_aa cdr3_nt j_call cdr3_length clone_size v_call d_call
CASSPGTGYRHTF TGTGCCAGCAGCCCCGGGACAGGGTATAGGCACACCTTC TRBJ1-2 13 NA TRBV7-9 TRBD1
CASSRDGLAGSGTQYF TGTGCCAGCAGCCGCGACGGACTAGCGGGATCCGGGACCCAGTACTTC TRBJ2-5 16 NA TRBV7-2 TRBD2
CATQGVYGELFF TGCGCCACCCAGGGGGTATATGGGGAGCTGTTTTTT TRBJ2-2 12 many TRBV5-1 TRBD1
CASSLMWAGGPNTGELFF TGTGCCAGCAGTTTGATGTGGGCGGGAGGGCCGAACACCGGGGAGCTGTTTTTT TRBJ2-2 18 many TRBV28 TRBD2
CASSRGEQGAYVTQYF TGTGCCAGCAGTAGGGGGGAACAGGGGGCGTATGTGACCCAGTACTTC TRBJ2-5 16 many TRBV6-1 TRBD1
CASSEYRASTDTQYF TGTGCCAGCAGTGAATATCGGGCTAGCACAGATACGCAGTATTTT TRBJ2-3 15 NA TRBV25-1 NA
CASSRYKTGGSEKLFF TGTGCCAGCAGCCGATATAAGACAGGGGGCAGTGAAAAACTGTTTTTT TRBJ1-4 16 NA TRBV5-8 TRBD1
CASSLDPPGYSNQPQHF TGTGCCAGCAGTTTGGACCCCCCAGGGTATAGCAATCAGCCCCAGCATTTT TRBJ1-5 17 NA TRBV27 NA
CASSRDSNTEAFF TGCGCCAGCAGCCGGGATTCGAACACTGAAGCTTTCTTT TRBJ1-1 13 few TRBV5-1 NA
CASKLREETQYF TGTGCCAGCAAACTTAGGGAGGAGACCCAGTACTTC TRBJ2-5 12 many TRBV6-2/TRBV6-3 NA
CASSPATGTNYGYTF TGTGCCAGCAGCCCTGCCACAGGGACTAACTATGGCTACACCTTC TRBJ1-2 15 few TRBV7-9 NA
CASRSPGQGTYEQYF TGTGCCAGCAGATCTCCGGGACAGGGGACCTACGAGCAGTACTTC TRBJ2-7 15 many TRBV2 TRBD1
CASSLGTAGNQPQHF TGTGCCAGCAGTTTAGGGACAGCGGGGAATCAGCCCCAGCATTTT TRBJ1-5 15 few TRBV27 TRBD1
CASSLGGGVYNEQFF TGTGCCAGCAGCTTAGGAGGCGGGGTTTACAATGAGCAGTTCTTC TRBJ2-1 15 many TRBV7-9 NA
CASSSSGTPLEQYF TGTGCCAGCAGCTCCTCCGGGACACCATTGGAGCAGTACTTC TRBJ2-7 14 few TRBV7-2 NA
CSARPDRDLEDTQYF TGCAGTGCTAGACCAGACCGGGACTTGGAAGATACGCAGTATTTT TRBJ2-3 15 NA TRBV20-1 NA
CASSSSGTSNEQFF TGTGCCAGCAGTTCTAGCGGGACCAGTAATGAGCAGTTCTTC TRBJ2-1 14 few TRBV27 TRBD2
CASSLGARSVEKLFF TGTGCCAGCAGCTTAGGGGCCAGGTCGGTTGAAAAACTGTTTTTT TRBJ1-4 15 few TRBV7-9 NA
CASSHLSVGGSTDTQYF TGTGCCAGCAGTCACCTCTCTGTCGGGGGGAGCACAGATACGCAGTATTTT TRBJ2-3 17 NA TRBV12-3/TRBV12-4 TRBD2
CASSDGTVNTGELFF TGCGCCAGCAGCGACGGGACGGTGAACACCGGGGAGCTGTTTTTT TRBJ2-2 15 NA TRBV5-1 NA
CSAPGLAGLEQYF TGCAGTGCCCCGGGACTAGCGGGACTCGAGCAGTACTTC TRBJ2-7 13 NA TRBV20-1 TRBD2
CASSLAGPMAETQYF TGTGCCAGCAGCTTAGCTGGCCCTATGGCAGAGACCCAGTACTTC TRBJ2-5 15 NA TRBV7-9 NA
CASSPYPSISGTSGSLLNEQFF TGTGCCAGCAGCCCATATCCCTCTATTTCCGGGACTAGCGGGAGCCTCTTGAATGAGCAGTTCTTC TRBJ2-1 22 NA TRBV3-1 TRBD2
CASSQVLDGELFF TGCGCCAGCAGCCAAGTCCTAGACGGGGAGCTGTTTTTT TRBJ2-2 13 few TRBV4-1 NA
CASSLAAREAFF TGTGCCAGCAGCTTAGCGGCCCGCGAGGCTTTCTTT TRBJ1-1 12 NA TRBV7-9 NA
CSVVGTYSGTSSYNEQFF TGCAGCGTTGTTGGAACCTACTCGGGTACTAGCTCCTACAATGAGCAGTTCTTC TRBJ2-1 18 NA TRBV29-1 NA
CSAVPTVSYEQYF TGCAGTGCTGTACCGACCGTCTCCTACGAGCAGTACTTC TRBJ2-7 13 NA TRBV20-1 NA